This TCR beta chain originates from a study of OX40 agonist ivuxolimab in advanced cancers. Study in general: Participants averaged approximately 61 years of age (range 23 to 79) and were about 85% male.

Assay used: immunoSEQ multiplex PCR; TCRdb lists only in-frame clones, some missing. The table includes about 72,000 clones, 75% to 90% detected once. The V and J ends lost 1 base and 5 bases respectively, with 14 bases between them. The CDR3 has 16 amino acids. In germline, CDR1 is KGHSH, CDR2 LQKENI. This TCR was sampled from an adult with an advanced solid tumor such as melanoma, head and neck, liver or kidney cancer. Specimen: CD4+ or CD8+ T cells sorted from blood, collected in a trial of the OX40 agonist ivuxolimab. This rearrangement joins TRBV18 to TRBJ1-4; tentatively, D is TRBD1 (6 bases). CDR3 loop: CASSPLTTGRNEKLFF. The CDR3 bases are TGTGCCAGCTCACCACTGACGACAGGACGAAATGAAAAACTGTTTTTT.